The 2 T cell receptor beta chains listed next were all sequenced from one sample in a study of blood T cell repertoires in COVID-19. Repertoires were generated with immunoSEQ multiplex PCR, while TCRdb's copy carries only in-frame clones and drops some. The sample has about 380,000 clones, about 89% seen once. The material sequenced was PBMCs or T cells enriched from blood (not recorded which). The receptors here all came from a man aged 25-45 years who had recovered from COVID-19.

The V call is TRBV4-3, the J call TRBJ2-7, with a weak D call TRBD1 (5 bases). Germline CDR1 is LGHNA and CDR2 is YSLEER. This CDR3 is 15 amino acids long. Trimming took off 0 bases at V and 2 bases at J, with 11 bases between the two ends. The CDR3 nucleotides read TGCGCCAGCAGCCAAGAAAGCAGGGCACCCTACGAGCAGTACTTC. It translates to CASSQESRAPYEQYF.

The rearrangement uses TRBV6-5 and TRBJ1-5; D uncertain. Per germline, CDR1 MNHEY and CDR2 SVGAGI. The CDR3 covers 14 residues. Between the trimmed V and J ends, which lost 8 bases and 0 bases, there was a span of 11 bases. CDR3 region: CASWSYTSNQPQHF. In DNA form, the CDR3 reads TGTGCCAGCTGGTCCTATACTAGCAATCAGCCCCAGCATTTT.